This TCR beta chain is from a study of blood T cell repertoires in COVID-19. The wider study: Samples taken during acute and convalescent COVID-19 were collected in the United States, Italy and Spain. PBMCs, B-cell-depleted T cells, or T cells provided the cDNA or gDNA that made up the material.

Per the germline V gene, CDR1 is SGHRS and CDR2 is YFSETQ. This CDR3 contains 15 residues. J lost 9 bases, V lost 1 base, and 5 bases had no gene match. As handled by the study authors: The assay estimated nucleated cells by amplifying reference gene primers. Sequencing used immunoSEQ multiplex PCR; TCRdb keeps in-frame clones, though not all of them. Clonal size and the V and J genes are those of that table, whereas D and trimming came from the DNA. The top ten clones hold 9.5% to 13% of a sample with over 200,000 clones, approximately 90% of them seen once. Recruited during active infection, patients (from Seattle) were subsequently followed longitudinally.

The receptor's source is a man aged 50 to 60 with COVID-19, enrolled during active disease. V gene TRBV5-1 combines with J gene TRBJ1-6; 9 nucleotides agree with TRBD1. Material for sequencing was peripheral blood. The CDR3 sequence is CASSLSGQGRSPLHF. CDR3 coding DNA: TGCGCCAGCAGCTTGTCGGGACAGGGTCGTTCACCCCTCCACTTT.